The 14 T cell receptor beta chains below come from one sample, sequenced in a study of T cells after yellow fever vaccination. A single record per CDR3 protein comes from TCRdb applying MiXCR to the 5' RACE reads. The data contain some 670,000 distinct CDR3 sequences, roughly an eighth of them singletons. Sequencing used PBMCs, obtained on the day of the yellow fever booster vaccination. The source is a young man who received the YFV17D yellow fever vaccine.

The J gene is TRBJ2-1, the V gene TRBV3-1, with 9 positions matching TRBD2. Germline values: CDR1 LGHDT, CDR2 YNNKEL (reference sequence). The length of the CDR3 is 17 residues. V dropped 1 base and J dropped 6; count of bases not matched to a gene: 10. The chain's CDR3 is CASSQGGVAGVRNEQFF. The CDR3 DNA follows: TGTGCCAGCAGCCAAGGTGGTGTAGCGGGAGTTCGCAATGAGCAGTTCTTC.

This clonotype has more than one count but fewer than ten. This sequence joins TRBV5-1 and TRBJ2-7; 8 bases are a match to TRBD2. The CDR3 contains 14 residues. V was clipped by 2 bases and J by 3 bases; unmatched bases: 4. The germline V gene has CDR1 SGHRS and CDR2 YFSETQ. The CDR3: CASSFNLAGYEQYF. The CDR3 bases are TGCGCCAGCAGCTTTAACCTAGCGGGCTACGAGCAGTACTTC.

The chain combines TRBV3-1 with TRBJ2-1; D may be TRBD1 or TRBD2 (6 bases each). Germline-derived CDR1 and CDR2 are LGHDT and YNNKEL (reference sequence). The CDR3 consists of 14 residues. Trimming pared 4 bases from V and 8 bases from J, leaving 15 bases between. DNA for the CDR3: TGTGCCAGCAGCCGGAGGGCCGGGGGCTATGAGCAGTTCTTC. It is translated as CASSRRAGGYEQFF.

V usage is TRBV11-2 and J usage is TRBJ2-1, with 10 bases fitting TRBD2. Germline CDR1 SGHAT, CDR2 FQNNGV. The CDR3 sequence is 18 residues long. V shed 4 bases and J 1 base; nucleotides not matched to a gene: 10. In DNA form, the CDR3 reads TGTGCCAGCAGCTCCGGGACTAGCGCCCGAAATTCCTACAATGAGCAGTTCTTC. This encodes CASSSGTSARNSYNEQFF.

There are many counts of this clonotype. The chain is built from TRBV12-3 or TRBV12-4 and TRBJ2-5; D is possibly TRBD2 (6 bases). With 3 bases removed from V and 5 bases from J, the gap between germline ends came to 10 bases. CDR3 length: 13 residues. In nucleotides, the CDR3 is TGTGCCAGCAGTTTTGCGGCGGGGGAGACCCAGTACTTC. Translation gives CASSFAAGETQYF.

The rearrangement joins TRBV7-2 to TRBJ2-5; D ambiguous. The germline CDR1 and CDR2 sequences are SGHTA and FQGNSA. V was cut by 2 bases and J by 5 bases, with 9 bases left in between. This CDR3 is built from 13 residues. The CDR3, as DNA: TGTGCCAGCAGCTTAAAGGACCGTGAGACCCAGTACTTC. As protein: CASSLKDRETQYF.

The chain couples TRBV29-1 to TRBJ2-1; 9 bases map to TRBD2. The CDR3 length is 14 residues. The V gene's germline CDR1 is SQVTM and CDR2 ANQGSEA. Trimming removed 4 bases from V and 8 bases from J; junction bases left unmatched: 9. The CDR3 DNA sequence: TGCAGCGTTGCAGGCGGGAGGGCTGTTGATGAGCAGTTCTTC. The encoded protein is CSVAGGRAVDEQFF.

This clonotype was seen more than once but under ten times. This sequence joins TRBV19 and TRBJ2-7; 7 nucleotides match TRBD2. The CDR3 spans 14 residues. V lost 3 bases, J lost 1 base, and 3 bases stayed unmatched. Germline V lookup: CDR1 LNHDA, CDR2 SQIVND (reference sequence). CDR3 protein: CASSMWEGSYEQYF. CDR3 DNA sequence: TGTGCCAGTAGTATGTGGGAGGGATCCTACGAGCAGTACTTC.

This clonotype was detected only a few times. The rearrangement uses TRBV11-2 and TRBJ2-7; D ambiguous. Germline-derived CDR1 and CDR2 are SGHAT and FQNNGV. The ends were cut back, 5 bases at V and 3 bases at J, with 11 bases in the middle. The CDR3 covers 13 residues. CDR3 region: CASSEAGYYEQYF. The CDR3, as DNA: TGTGCCAGCAGCGAGGCCGGATACTACGAGCAGTACTTC.

The chain uses TRBV20-1 and TRBJ2-7; maybe TRBD1 (5 bases). The CDR3 consists of 14 residues. The germline gives CDR1 DFQATT, CDR2 SNEGSKA (reference sequence). Trimming stripped 3 bases from V and 1 base from J, with 13 bases between. CDR3 sequence (DNA): TGCAGTGCTAGTCCCCCAGGGAAATCCTACGAGCAGTACTTC. Amino acids: CSASPPGKSYEQYF.

There are many counts of this clonotype. V gene TRBV15 combines with J gene TRBJ2-3; no reliable D call. Germline CDR1 and CDR2: LNHNV and YYDKDF (reference sequence). Trimming left V 0 bases short and J 2 bases short, with 9 bases between. The CDR3 totals 15 residues. CDR3 sequence reads: CATSRDLDVTDTQYF. The CDR3, as DNA: TGTGCCACCAGCAGAGATTTGGATGTCACAGATACGCAGTATTTT.

This clonotype was counted only a few times. The chain carries TRBV11-1 and TRBJ2-3, with D tentatively TRBD1 (6 bases). CDR3 length: 19 amino acids. The germline V and J ends were trimmed by 5 bases and 3 bases, with 27 bases remaining between them. CDR1 and CDR2 (germline): SGHAT, FQDESV (reference sequence). CDR3 residues: CASSPTGLRGTQWTDTQYF. As DNA, the CDR3 is TGTGCCAGCAGCCCGACAGGTCTGAGGGGGACACAATGGACAGATACGCAGTATTTT.

The CDR3 DNA is TGTGCCAGCAGCCAGGGACTAGCGGGAGGCGTGCTGTTTTTT. Translated: CASSQGLAGGVLFF. The V and J genes are TRBV7-2 and TRBJ2-2, with TRBD2 identical over 15 bases. Germline V gene lookup returns CDR1 SGHTA and CDR2 FQGNSA. V trimming: 5 bases; J trimming: 13 bases; junction bases outside the gene matches: 5. This CDR3 is built from 14 residues. Full variable domain (remainder filled in from reference TRBV7-2 and TRBJ2-2): GAGVSQSPSNKVTEKGKDVELRCDPISGHTALYWYRQSLGQGLEFLIYFQGNSAPDKSGLPSDRFSAERTGGSVSTLTIQRTQQEDSAVYLCASSQGLAGGVLFFGEGSRLTVL.

The rearrangement joins TRBV7-9 to TRBJ2-7; no firm D call. From germline, CDR1 is SEHNR and CDR2 FQNEAQ (reference sequence). This CDR3 is 16 amino acids long. Trimming removed 2 bases from V and 4 bases from J, with 18 bases in between. CDR3 coding DNA: TGTGCCAGCAGCTTAATCGAGCAGGCCGACTCATACGAGCAGTACTTC. The encoded protein is CASSLIEQADSYEQYF.